Sequencing of this T cell receptor (beta chain) was carried out in a study of blood T cell repertoires in COVID-19. This CDR3 spans 14 amino acids. Germline CDR1 is SGHKS and CDR2 is YYEKEE (reference sequence). V lost 2 bases, J lost 7 bases, and 13 bases lay in between. The study drew participants aged about 18 to 89 years from under 30 US areas. The study assigned cohorts using participant-reported clinical history. All recovered Cohort 3 donors got two negative PCRs, got clearance, or saw symptom resolution. The repertoire was sequenced with immunoSEQ multiplex PCR; TCRdb's copy has only in-frame clones and lacks some. The sample consists of more than 200,000 clones, roughly 86% of them appearing once.

This sequence originates from a woman between 50 and 59 years old who had recovered from COVID-19. This chain joins TRBV5-5 and TRBJ1-5; the D is unclear. Sample: PBMCs or T cells enriched from blood (not recorded which). The CDR3 loop reads CASSLWGTGQPQHF. The CDR3 region has the DNA TGTGCCAGCAGCTTATGGGGAACGGGACAGCCCCAGCATTTT.